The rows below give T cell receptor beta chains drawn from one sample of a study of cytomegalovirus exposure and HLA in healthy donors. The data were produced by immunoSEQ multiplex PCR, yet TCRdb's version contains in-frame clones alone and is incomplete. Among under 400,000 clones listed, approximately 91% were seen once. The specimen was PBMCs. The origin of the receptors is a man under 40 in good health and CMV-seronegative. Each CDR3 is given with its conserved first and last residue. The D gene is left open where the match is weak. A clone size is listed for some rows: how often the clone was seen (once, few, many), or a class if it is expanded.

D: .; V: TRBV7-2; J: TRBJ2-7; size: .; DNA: TGTGCCAGCAGCTCCGGCCCCCGGGGACACAGATACGAGCAGTACTTC; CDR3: CASSSGPRGHRYEQYF
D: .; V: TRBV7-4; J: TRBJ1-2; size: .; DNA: TGTGCCAGCAGCCTTTTGAGATCGCTCTATGGCTACACCTTC; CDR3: CASSLLRSLYGYTF
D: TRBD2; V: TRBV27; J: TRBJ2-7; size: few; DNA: TGTGCCAGCAGTCCCACGACTAGCTCCGAGCAGTACTTC; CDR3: CASSPTTSSEQYF
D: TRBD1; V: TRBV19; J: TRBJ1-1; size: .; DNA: TGTGCCAGTATGCAGGGGGCAGATGGGAACACTGAAGCTTTCTTT; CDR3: CASMQGADGNTEAFF
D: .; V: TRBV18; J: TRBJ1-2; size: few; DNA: TGTGCCAGCTCACTGACAGAATCTGGCTACACCTTC; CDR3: CASSLTESGYTF
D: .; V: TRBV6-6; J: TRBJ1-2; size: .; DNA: TGTGCCAGCAGTTACCTGCCAGGGGATGGCTACACCTTC; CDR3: CASSYLPGDGYTF
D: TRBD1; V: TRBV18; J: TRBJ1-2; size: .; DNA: TGTGCCAGCTCACCACGGCAGGGGGCGAATGGCTACACCTTC; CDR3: CASSPRQGANGYTF
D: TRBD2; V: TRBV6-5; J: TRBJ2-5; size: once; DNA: TGTGCCAGCAGTTACACTAGCGGAGAGACCCAGTACTTC; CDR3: CASSYTSGETQYF
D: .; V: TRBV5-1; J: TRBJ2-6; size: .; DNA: TGCGCCAGCAGCTTCCAGGCCGGGGCCAACGTCCTGACTTTC; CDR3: CASSFQAGANVLTF
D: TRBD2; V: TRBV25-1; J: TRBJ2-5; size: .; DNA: TGTGCCAGCAGTTCGGTCGGGGGAGGGGAGACCCAGTACTTC; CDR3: CASSSVGGGETQYF
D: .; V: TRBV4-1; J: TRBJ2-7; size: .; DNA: TGCGCCAGCAGCCAAGGGGCGGGCAGTACCTACGAGCAGTACTTC; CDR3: CASSQGAGSTYEQYF
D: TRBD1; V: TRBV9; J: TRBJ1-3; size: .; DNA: TGTGCCAGCAGCGTAGGAGGGGGCGGTTCTGGAAACACCATATATTTT; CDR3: CASSVGGGGSGNTIYF
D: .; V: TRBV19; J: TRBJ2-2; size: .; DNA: TGTGCCAGTACCCTTCCCGGCGGGCTGGTTCGACCCGGGGAGCTGTTTTTT; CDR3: CASTLPGGLVRPGELFF
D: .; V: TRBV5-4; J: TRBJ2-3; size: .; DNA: TGTGCCAGCAGCTTGGACCCTCTAGGCAGCACAGATACGCAGTATTTT; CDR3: CASSLDPLGSTDTQYF
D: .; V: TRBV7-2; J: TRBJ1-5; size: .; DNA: TGTGCCAGCAGCGCGGGCATTGGTAGCAGCCAGCCCCAGCATTTT; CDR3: CASSAGIGSSQPQHF
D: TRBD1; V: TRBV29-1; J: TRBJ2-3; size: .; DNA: TGCAGCGTAGGCGGGACAGGGCCCACAGATACGCAGTATTTT; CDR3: CSVGGTGPTDTQYF
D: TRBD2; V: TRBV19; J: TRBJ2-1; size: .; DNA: TGTGCCAGTACCCTGACTAGCGGGGGGGTTATCAATGAGCAGTTCTTC; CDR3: CASTLTSGGVINEQFF
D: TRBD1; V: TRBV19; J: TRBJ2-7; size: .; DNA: TGTGCCAGTAGTATTTTCCGGGACAGTTACGAGCAGTACTTC; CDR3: CASSIFRDSYEQYF
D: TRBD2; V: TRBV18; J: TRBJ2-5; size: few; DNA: TGTGCCAGCTCACCCCGACTAGCGGGGGAACAAGAGACCCAGTACTTC; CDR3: CASSPRLAGEQETQYF
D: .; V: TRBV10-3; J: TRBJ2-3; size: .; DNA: TGTGCCATCTCAGGGGCGTTATTAGATACGCAGTATTTT; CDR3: CAISGALLDTQYF
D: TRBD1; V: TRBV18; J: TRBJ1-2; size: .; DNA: TGTGCCAGCTCGGGTCAGAGGACAGGGGCGTATGGCTACACCTTC; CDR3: CASSGQRTGAYGYTF
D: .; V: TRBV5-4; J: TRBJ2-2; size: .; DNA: TGTGCCAGCAGCGCCACTGGCACCGGGGAGCTGTTTTTT; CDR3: CASSATGTGELFF
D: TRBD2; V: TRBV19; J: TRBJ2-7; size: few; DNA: TGTGCCAGTAGCCCTACCTTAGGTAGCGGGGGATGGTCCTACGAGCAGTACTTC; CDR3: CASSPTLGSGGWSYEQYF
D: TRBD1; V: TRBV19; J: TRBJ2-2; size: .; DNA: TGTGCCAGTAGCCTCGGACAGGGGGGAACCGGGGAGCTGTTTTTT; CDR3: CASSLGQGGTGELFF
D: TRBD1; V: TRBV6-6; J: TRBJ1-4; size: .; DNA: TGTGCCAGCAGTTACTCGGCAGACAGGGTCGGTGAAAAACTGTTTTTT; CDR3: CASSYSADRVGEKLFF
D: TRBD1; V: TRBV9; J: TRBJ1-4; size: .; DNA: TGTGCCAGCAGGGGACAGGGGGAAGAAAAACTGTTTTTT; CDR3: CASRGQGEEKLFF
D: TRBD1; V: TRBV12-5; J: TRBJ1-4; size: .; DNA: TGTGCTAGTGGCTCCCAGACAGGGATCGATGAAAAACTGTTTTTT; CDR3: CASGSQTGIDEKLFF
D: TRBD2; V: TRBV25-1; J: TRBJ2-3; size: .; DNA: TGTGCCAGCAGTGGAAGACTAGCCATCACAGATACGCAGTATTTT; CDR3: CASSGRLAITDTQYF
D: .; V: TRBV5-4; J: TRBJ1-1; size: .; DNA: TGTGCCAGCAGCTCCCCACTTAGCGTTGGCACTGAAGCTTTCTTT; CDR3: CASSSPLSVGTEAFF
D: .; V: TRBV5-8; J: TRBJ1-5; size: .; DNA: TGTGCCAGCAGCTTGCGGGGTTCTCAGCCCCAGCATTTT; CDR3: CASSLRGSQPQHF
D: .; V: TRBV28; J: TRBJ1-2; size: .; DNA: TGTGCCAGCAGTTTATCCCTAGGTATCCGCTATGGCTACACCTTC; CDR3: CASSLSLGIRYGYTF
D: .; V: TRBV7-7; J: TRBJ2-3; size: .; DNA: TGTGCCAGCAGCTTAACCAGAGCGGTCACAGATACGCAGTATTTT; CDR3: CASSLTRAVTDTQYF
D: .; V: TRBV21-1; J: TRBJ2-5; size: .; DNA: TGTGCCAGCAGCAAAAACGTCCGTCTTCTCCGACAGGGGCGAGAGACCCAGTACTTC; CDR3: CASSKNVRLLRQGRETQYF
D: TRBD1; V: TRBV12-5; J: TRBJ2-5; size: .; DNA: TGTGCTAGTGGTTTGACAAGACAGGGGGAGACCCAGTACTTC; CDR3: CASGLTRQGETQYF
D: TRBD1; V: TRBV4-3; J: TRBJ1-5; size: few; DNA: TGCGCCAGCAGCCAAGAGAATTACAGGGGAGCGGAGCCCCAGCATTTT; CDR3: CASSQENYRGAEPQHF
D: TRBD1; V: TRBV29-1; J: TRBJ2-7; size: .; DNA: TGCAGCGTTGCGTCTACGGACAGGGCCTCTGCCTACGAGCAGTACTTC; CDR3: CSVASTDRASAYEQYF
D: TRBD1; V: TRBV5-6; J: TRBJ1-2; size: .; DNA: TGTGCCAGCAGCTTGAGAGGACAGGGTAGTAATGGCTACACCTTC; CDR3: CASSLRGQGSNGYTF
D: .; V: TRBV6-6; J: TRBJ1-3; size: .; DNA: TGTGCCAGCAGTTACTCCCAGGGCAGCTCTGGAAACACCATATATTTT; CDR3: CASSYSQGSSGNTIYF
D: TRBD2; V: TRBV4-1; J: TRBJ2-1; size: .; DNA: TGCGCCAGCAGCCAAGGAAGGGAGCGGGGGGGGAATGAGCAGTTCTTC; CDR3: CASSQGRERGGNEQFF
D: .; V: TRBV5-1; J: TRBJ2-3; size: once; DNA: TGCGCCAGCAGCTTGTTCTTTACAGATACGCAGTATTTT; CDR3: CASSLFFTDTQYF
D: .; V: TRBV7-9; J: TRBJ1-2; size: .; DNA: TGTGCCAGCAGTCGATTAAAGGGGAATGGCTACACCTTC; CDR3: CASSRLKGNGYTF
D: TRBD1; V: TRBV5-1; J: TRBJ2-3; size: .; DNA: TGCGCCAGCAGCTTGTTTGGACAGGGCACAGATACGCAGTATTTT; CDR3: CASSLFGQGTDTQYF
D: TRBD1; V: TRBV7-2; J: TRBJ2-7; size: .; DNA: TGTGCCAGCAGCCGGGACAGGGGATACGAGCAGTACTTC; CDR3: CASSRDRGYEQYF
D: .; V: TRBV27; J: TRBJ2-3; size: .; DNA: TGTGCCAGCAGTTTAGGGGGCATGAAGGGTACGCAGTATTTT; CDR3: CASSLGGMKGTQYF
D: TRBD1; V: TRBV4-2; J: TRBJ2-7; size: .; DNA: TGTGCCAGCAGCCAAGAGGGACAGGGAGCATACGAGCAGTACTTC; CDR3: CASSQEGQGAYEQYF
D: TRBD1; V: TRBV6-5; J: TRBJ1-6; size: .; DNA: TGTGCCAGCAGCAACCGGGACAGGGATAATTCACCCCTCCACTTT; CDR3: CASSNRDRDNSPLHF
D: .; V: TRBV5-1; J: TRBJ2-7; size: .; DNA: TGCGCCAGCAGCTTGGCTGGGAGCAACGAGCAGTACTTC; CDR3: CASSLAGSNEQYF